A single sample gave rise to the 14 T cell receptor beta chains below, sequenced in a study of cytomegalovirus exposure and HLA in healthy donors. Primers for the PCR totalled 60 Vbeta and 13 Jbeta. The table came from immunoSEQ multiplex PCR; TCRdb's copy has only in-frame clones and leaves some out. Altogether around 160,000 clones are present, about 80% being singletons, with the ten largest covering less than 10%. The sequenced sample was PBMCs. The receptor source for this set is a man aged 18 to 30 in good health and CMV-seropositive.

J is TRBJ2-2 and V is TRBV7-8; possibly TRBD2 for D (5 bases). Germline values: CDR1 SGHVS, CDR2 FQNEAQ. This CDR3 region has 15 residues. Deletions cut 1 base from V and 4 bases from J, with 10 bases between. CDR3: CASSLGIEGTGELFF. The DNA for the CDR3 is TGTGCCAGCAGCTTAGGGATTGAGGGCACCGGGGAGCTGTTTTTT.

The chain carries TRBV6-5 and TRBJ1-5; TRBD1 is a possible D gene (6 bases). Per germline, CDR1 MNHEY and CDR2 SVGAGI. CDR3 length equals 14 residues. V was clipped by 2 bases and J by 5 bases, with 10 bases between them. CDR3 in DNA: TGTGCCAGCAGTTACAGACAGGAGGATCAGCCCCAGCATTTT. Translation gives CASSYRQEDQPQHF.

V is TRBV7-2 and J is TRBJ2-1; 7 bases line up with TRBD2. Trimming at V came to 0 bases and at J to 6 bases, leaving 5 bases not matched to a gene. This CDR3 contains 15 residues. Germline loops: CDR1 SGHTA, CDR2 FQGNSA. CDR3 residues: CASSLAFTSANEQFF. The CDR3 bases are TGTGCCAGCAGCTTAGCTTTCACTAGCGCCAATGAGCAGTTCTTC.

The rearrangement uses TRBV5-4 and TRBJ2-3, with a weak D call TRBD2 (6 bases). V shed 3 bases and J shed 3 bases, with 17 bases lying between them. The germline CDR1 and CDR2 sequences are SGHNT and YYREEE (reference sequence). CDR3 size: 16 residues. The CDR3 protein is CASSSASGGSTDTQYF. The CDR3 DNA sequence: TGTGCCAGCAGCTCCGCCAGTGGGGGGTCGACAGATACGCAGTATTTT.

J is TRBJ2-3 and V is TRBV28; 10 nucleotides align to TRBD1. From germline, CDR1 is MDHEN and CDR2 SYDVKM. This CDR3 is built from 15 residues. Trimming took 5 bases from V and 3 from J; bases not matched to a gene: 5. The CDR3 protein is CASSRDRGRTDTQYF. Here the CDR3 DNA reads TGTGCCAGCAGTCGGGACAGGGGAAGGACAGATACGCAGTATTTT.

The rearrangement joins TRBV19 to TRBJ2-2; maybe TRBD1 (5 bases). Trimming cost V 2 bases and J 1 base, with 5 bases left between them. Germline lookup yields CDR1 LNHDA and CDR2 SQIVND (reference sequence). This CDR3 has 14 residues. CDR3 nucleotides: TGTGCCAGTAGTATAAGGGGGAACACCGGGGAGCTGTTTTTT. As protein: CASSIRGNTGELFF. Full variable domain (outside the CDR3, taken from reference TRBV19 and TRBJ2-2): DGGITQSPKYLFRKEGQNVTLSCEQNLNHDAMYWYRQDPGQGLRLIYYSQIVNDFQKGDIAEGYSVSREKKESFPLTVTSAQKNPTAFYLCASSIRGNTGELFFGEGSRLTVL.

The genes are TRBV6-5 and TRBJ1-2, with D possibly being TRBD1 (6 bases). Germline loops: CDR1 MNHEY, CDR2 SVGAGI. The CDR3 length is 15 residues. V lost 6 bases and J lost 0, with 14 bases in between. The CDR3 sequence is CASSPRGAANYGYTF. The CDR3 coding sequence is TGTGCCAGCAGCCCGCGGGGGGCAGCTAACTATGGCTACACCTTC.

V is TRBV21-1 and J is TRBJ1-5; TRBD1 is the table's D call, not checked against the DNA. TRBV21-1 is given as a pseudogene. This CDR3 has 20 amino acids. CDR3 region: CASSKPLLKLDRGLNQPQHF. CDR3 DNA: TGTGCCAGCAGCAAACCCTTATTAAAACTGGACAGGGGGCTCAATCAGCCCCAGCATTTT.

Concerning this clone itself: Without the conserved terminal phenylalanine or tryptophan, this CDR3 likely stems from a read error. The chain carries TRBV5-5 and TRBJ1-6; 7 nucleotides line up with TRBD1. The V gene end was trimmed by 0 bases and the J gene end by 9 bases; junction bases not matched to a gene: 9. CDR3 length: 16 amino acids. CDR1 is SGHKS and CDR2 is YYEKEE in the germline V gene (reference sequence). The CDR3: CASSLDLRQGSSPLHL. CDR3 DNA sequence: TGTGCCAGCAGCTTGGATCTGCGACAGGGTTCTTCACCCCTCCACCTT.

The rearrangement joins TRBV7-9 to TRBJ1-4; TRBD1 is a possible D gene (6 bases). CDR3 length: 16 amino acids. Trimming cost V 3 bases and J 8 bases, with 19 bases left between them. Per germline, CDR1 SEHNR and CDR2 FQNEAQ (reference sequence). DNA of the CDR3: TGTGCCAGCAGCTTCGGGGAGGGGGTGGAGCAAGAAAAACTGTTTTTT. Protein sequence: CASSFGEGVEQEKLFF.

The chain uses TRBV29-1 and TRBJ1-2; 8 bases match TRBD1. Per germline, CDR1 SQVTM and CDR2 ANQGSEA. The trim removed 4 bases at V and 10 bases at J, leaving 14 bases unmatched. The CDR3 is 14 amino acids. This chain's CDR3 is CSVVPYDRGSVYTF. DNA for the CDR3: TGCAGCGTTGTGCCGTATGACAGGGGATCGGTCTACACCTTC.

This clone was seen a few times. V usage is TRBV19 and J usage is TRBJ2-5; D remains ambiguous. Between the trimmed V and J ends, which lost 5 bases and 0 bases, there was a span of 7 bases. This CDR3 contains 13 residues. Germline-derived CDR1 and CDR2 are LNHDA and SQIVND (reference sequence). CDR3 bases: TGTGCCAGTAGTGTCCTGTACCAAGAGACCCAGTACTTC. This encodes CASSVLYQETQYF.

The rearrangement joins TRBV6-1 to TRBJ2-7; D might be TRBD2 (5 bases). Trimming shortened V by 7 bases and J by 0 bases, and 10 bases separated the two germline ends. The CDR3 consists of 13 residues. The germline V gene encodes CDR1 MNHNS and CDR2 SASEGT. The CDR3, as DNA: TGTGCCAGCACGACGGGAAGCTCCTACGAGCAGTACTTC. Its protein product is CASTTGSSYEQYF.

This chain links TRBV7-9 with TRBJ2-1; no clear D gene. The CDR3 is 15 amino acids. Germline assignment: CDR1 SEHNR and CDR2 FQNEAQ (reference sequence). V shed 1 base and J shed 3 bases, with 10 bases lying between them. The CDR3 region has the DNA TGTGCCAGCAGCTTAGTTGCTAAATACTACAATGAGCAGTTCTTC. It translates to CASSLVAKYYNEQFF. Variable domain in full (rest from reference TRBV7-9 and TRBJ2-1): DTGVSQNPRHKITKRGQNVTFRCDPISEHNRLYWYRQTLGQGPEFLTYFQNEAQLEKSRLLSDRFSAERPKGSFSTLEIQRTEQGDSAMYLCASSLVAKYYNEQFFGPGTRLTVL.